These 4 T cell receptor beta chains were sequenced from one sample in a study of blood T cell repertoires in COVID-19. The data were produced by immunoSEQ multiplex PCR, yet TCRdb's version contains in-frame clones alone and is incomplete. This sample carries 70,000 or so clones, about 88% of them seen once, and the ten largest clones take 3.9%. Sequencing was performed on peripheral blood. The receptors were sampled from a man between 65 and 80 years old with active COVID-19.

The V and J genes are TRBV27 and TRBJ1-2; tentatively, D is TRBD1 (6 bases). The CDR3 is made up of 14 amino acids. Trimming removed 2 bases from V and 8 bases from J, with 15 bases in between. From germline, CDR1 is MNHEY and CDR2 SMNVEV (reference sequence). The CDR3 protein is CASSLLGGLLGYTF. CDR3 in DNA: TGTGCCAGCAGTTTACTCGGGGGGCTGTTGGGCTACACCTTC.

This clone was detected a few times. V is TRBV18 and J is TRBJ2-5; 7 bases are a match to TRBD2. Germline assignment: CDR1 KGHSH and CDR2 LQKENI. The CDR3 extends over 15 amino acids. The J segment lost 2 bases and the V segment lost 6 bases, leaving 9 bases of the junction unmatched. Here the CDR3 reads CASSRGGQEQETQYF. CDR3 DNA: TGTGCCAGCTCCCGGGGAGGGCAGGAACAAGAGACCCAGTACTTC.

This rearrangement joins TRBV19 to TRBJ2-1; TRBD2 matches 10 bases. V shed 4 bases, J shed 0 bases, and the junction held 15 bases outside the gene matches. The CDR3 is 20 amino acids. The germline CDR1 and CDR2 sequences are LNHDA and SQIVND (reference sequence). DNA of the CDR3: TGTGCCAGTAGTAGGACTAGCGGCCCTAGCCCATTAGTCTCCTACAATGAGCAGTTCTTC. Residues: CASSRTSGPSPLVSYNEQFF.

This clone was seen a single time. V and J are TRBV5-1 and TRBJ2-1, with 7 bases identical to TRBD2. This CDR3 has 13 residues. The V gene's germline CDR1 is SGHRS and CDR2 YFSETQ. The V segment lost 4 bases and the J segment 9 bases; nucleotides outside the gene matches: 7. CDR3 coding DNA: TGCGCCAGCAGCCCGGGACTATTGAGTGAGCAGTTCTTC. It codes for CASSPGLLSEQFF.